The next 24 T cell receptor beta chains were all read from a single sample in a study of T-cell memory formation after mild COVID-19. TCRdb redid the calling of the 5' RACE reads with MiXCR, one entry per CDR3 protein. Of 450,000 to 650,000 distinct CDR3 sequences in the sample, 18% are singletons; the top ten hold around 11%. Material for sequencing was PBMCs or a T cell subset sorted from them (not recorded which). The source is an adult woman who had mild COVID-19 (a few samples of this study predate the infection). Cell type and time point are not known.

This clonotype came up a few times. CDR3: CASSPRAAYGEQYF. The DNA of the CDR3 is TGTGCCAGCAGCCCCAGAGCCGCCTATGGCGAGCAGTACTTC. This chain uses TRBV7-9 with TRBJ2-7, with unresolved D. The CDR3 totals 14 residues. CDR1 is SEHNR, CDR2 FQNEAQ, per germline (reference sequence). V was clipped by 5 bases and J by 6 bases, with 17 bases between them.

The CDR3 region is CASSQDYGGPREQFF. CDR3 coding DNA: TGCGCCAGCAGCCAAGATTACGGAGGGCCCCGGGAGCAGTTCTTC. V gene TRBV4-3 combines with J gene TRBJ2-1; possible D gene TRBD2, 6 bases. This CDR3 comprises 15 residues. V was cut by 0 bases and J by 10 bases, with 16 bases left in between. From germline, CDR1 is LGHNA and CDR2 YSLEER.

This clonotype has just a few counts. The chain links TRBV5-1 to TRBJ1-4; D gene ambiguous. Germline V gives CDR1 SGHRS, CDR2 YFSETQ. The CDR3 consists of 14 residues. V was trimmed by 3 bases and J by 6 bases, leaving 12 bases between them. Here the CDR3 DNA reads TGCGCCAGCAGCTCTGAGCCGTCCGATGAAAAACTGTTTTTT. As protein: CASSSEPSDEKLFF.

The V and J genes are TRBV20-1 and TRBJ1-1; TRBD1 agrees at 9 bases. The CDR3 spans 12 residues. The J segment lost 5 bases and the V segment lost 8 bases, leaving 6 bases of the junction unmatched. Germline values: CDR1 DFQATT, CDR2 SNEGSKA (reference sequence). The CDR3 sequence is CSSRDRATEAFF. The CDR3 nucleotides read TGCAGTTCCCGGGACAGGGCGACTGAAGCTTTCTTT.

This clonotype was observed many times. The V call is TRBV7-2, the J call TRBJ1-1; D not resolved. Germline V gives CDR1 SGHTA, CDR2 FQGNSA. The CDR3 covers 16 residues. V lost 4 bases, J lost 1 base, and 16 bases lay in between. This CDR3 reads CASSSTSPSPNTEAFF. CDR3 in DNA: TGTGCCAGCAGCTCGACGTCCCCGAGTCCGAACACTGAAGCTTTCTTT.

The rearrangement joins TRBV18 to TRBJ2-5, with 9 bases fitting TRBD2. Germline loops: CDR1 KGHSH, CDR2 LQKENI. CDR3 length equals 15 residues. V gave up 3 bases and J gave up 2 bases; unmatched junction bases: 4. The CDR3 reads CASSPQRGEQETQYF. The CDR3 region has the DNA TGTGCCAGCTCACCGCAGCGGGGGGAGCAAGAGACCCAGTACTTC.

This clonotype was counted between two and nine times. The gene calls are TRBV12-3 or TRBV12-4 and TRBJ2-3, with TRBD2 matching 8 bases. The CDR3 covers 17 residues. Trimming took 3 bases from V and 0 from J; bases not matched to a gene: 8. The CDR3 bases are TGTGCCAGCAGTTTCCATCCGGGGGGGACTAGCACAGATACGCAGTATTTT. Translated: CASSFHPGGTSTDTQYF.

The CDR3 region is CASSLSGGVFTGELFF. The CDR3 DNA follows: TGTGCCAGCAGCCTTAGCGGGGGGGTGTTTACCGGGGAGCTGTTTTTT. The V gene is TRBV7-2, the J gene TRBJ2-2; 11 bases agree with TRBD2. CDR1 is SGHTA, CDR2 FQGNSA, per germline. V dropped 5 bases and J dropped 5; count of bases not matched to a gene: 7. This CDR3 is built from 16 residues.

This clonotype was counted only a few times. This chain connects TRBV27 to TRBJ2-1; perhaps TRBD2 as D (6 bases). The V gene lost 0 bases and the J gene lost 3 bases, with 21 bases spanning the gap. Germline lookup yields CDR1 MNHEY and CDR2 SMNVEV (reference sequence). The CDR3 spans 19 residues. The CDR3 sequence is CASSLSGVVGGTLYNEQFF. CDR3 sequence (DNA): TGTGCCAGCAGTTTATCGGGCGTGGTGGGGGGAACCCTCTACAATGAGCAGTTCTTC.

This clonotype was found a few times. In DNA, the CDR3 is TGTGCCAGCAGCCCACTAGCGGGAGGGTACACAGATACGCAGTATTTT. Protein sequence: CASSPLAGGYTDTQYF. The rearrangement joins TRBV7-6 to TRBJ2-3, with 13 positions matching TRBD2. Germline V CDR1 and CDR2: SGHVS, FNYEAQ. The V and J ends lost 5 bases and 2 bases, in that order; junction bases with no gene match: 4. The CDR3 sequence is 16 residues long.

This clonotype has only a few counts. The rearrangement joins TRBV5-1 to TRBJ2-7; a possible D gene is TRBD2 (5 bases). Germline V gives CDR1 SGHRS, CDR2 YFSETQ. Trimming stripped 4 bases from V and 0 bases from J, with 14 bases between. The CDR3 has 15 amino acids. CDR3 bases: TGCGCCAGCAGCCATCGTGAGGGAGCCTCCTACGAGCAGTACTTC. Its protein product is CASSHREGASYEQYF.

V gene TRBV7-2 combines with J gene TRBJ2-5; D is perhaps TRBD1 (6 bases). CDR1 is SGHTA, CDR2 FQGNSA, per germline. The CDR3 runs 13 residues. The ends were cut back, 4 bases at V and 5 bases at J, with 11 bases in the middle. This CDR3 is CASSSDRHETQYF. The CDR3 DNA follows: TGTGCCAGCAGCTCCGACAGGCACGAGACCCAGTACTTC.

In its sample, this clonotype was seen a few times. The chain uses TRBV6-1 and TRBJ2-3; TRBD1 matches at 7 bases. The ends lost 2 bases at V and 0 bases at J; junction bases unmatched: 8. The CDR3 totals 17 residues. From germline, CDR1 is MNHNS and CDR2 SASEGT. For the CDR3, the DNA is TGTGCCAGCAGTGAAACCCGGAACAGGGGAAGCACAGATACGCAGTATTTT. It translates to CASSETRNRGSTDTQYF.

This rearrangement joins TRBV5-1 to TRBJ2-1, with D perhaps being TRBD1 or TRBD2 (6 bases each). Germline assignment: CDR1 SGHRS and CDR2 YFSETQ. The CDR3 has 15 amino acids. The ends were cut back, 4 bases at V and 5 bases at J, with 16 bases in the middle. This chain's CDR3 is CASSSGTGAHNEQFF. Written as DNA, the CDR3 is TGCGCCAGCAGCAGTGGGACGGGGGCCCACAATGAGCAGTTCTTC.

This clonotype was found a few times. This chain links TRBV4-3 with TRBJ1-6; D gene uncertain. V gave up 0 bases and J gave up 7 bases, with 10 bases separating them. The germline CDR1 and CDR2 sequences are LGHNA and YSLEER. CDR3 size: 15 residues. In DNA, the CDR3 is TGCGCCAGCAGCCAAGATTGGGGAAGGAATTCACCCCTCCACTTT. As protein: CASSQDWGRNSPLHF.

The chain employs TRBV19 and TRBJ2-5; D uncertain. With 1 base removed from V and 1 base from J, the gap between germline ends came to 7 bases. Germline V gives CDR1 LNHDA, CDR2 SQIVND (reference sequence). This CDR3 comprises 14 residues. This chain's CDR3 is CASSIGPVQETQYF. The CDR3, as DNA: TGTGCCAGTAGTATAGGACCGGTCCAAGAGACCCAGTACTTC.

The table lists this clonotype with a few counts. This chain links TRBV5-5 with TRBJ2-5; 11 nucleotides line up with TRBD1. Germline CDR1 and CDR2: SGHKS and YYEKEE (reference sequence). This CDR3 spans 16 amino acids. The V segment lost 3 bases and the J segment 4 bases; nucleotides outside the gene matches: 8. CDR3: CASSYLGQGARETQYF. The CDR3 coding sequence is TGTGCCAGCAGCTACCTCGGACAGGGGGCTCGAGAGACCCAGTACTTC.

This sequence joins TRBV12-3 or TRBV12-4 and TRBJ1-1, with D uncertain. V lost 6 bases, J lost 6 bases, and 14 bases lay in between. The CDR3 consists of 13 residues. The CDR3 DNA is TGTGCCAGCAGGAGTCGGGGAAGGGCTGAAGCTTTCTTT. This codes for CASRSRGRAEAFF.

This clonotype has only a few counts. The chain is built from TRBV27 and TRBJ2-5, with a tentative D call TRBD1 (5 bases). The CDR3 length is 12 residues. Germline V gives CDR1 MNHEY, CDR2 SMNVEV (reference sequence). V was shortened by 6 bases and J by 7 bases, with 12 bases between the two germline ends. CDR3 sequence: CASSTNGATQYF. The CDR3 DNA sequence: TGTGCCAGCAGCACGAATGGGGCGACCCAGTACTTC.

V gene TRBV24-1 combines with J gene TRBJ1-2; weak D call: TRBD1 (5 bases). V was shortened by 3 bases and J by 8 bases, with 21 bases between the two germline ends. Germline V CDR1 and CDR2: KGHDR, SFDVKD. The CDR3 is 16 residues long. Here the CDR3 reads CATSDQGTAVGEGYTF. CDR3 nucleotides: TGTGCCACCAGTGATCAAGGGACGGCGGTGGGCGAGGGCTACACCTTC.

This clonotype has a handful of counts. The chain combines TRBV9 with TRBJ1-6, with D hard to call. V gave up 4 bases and J gave up 4 bases, with 12 bases separating them. This CDR3 is 15 amino acids long. Germline V gene lookup returns CDR1 SGDLS and CDR2 YYNGEE. CDR3 bases: TGTGCCAGCAGCCCCCTCATTAAGTATAATTCACCCCTCCACTTT. It translates to CASSPLIKYNSPLHF.

This chain uses TRBV20-1 with TRBJ2-1, with 8 bases aligning to TRBD2. J lost 6 bases, V lost 6 bases, and 19 bases had no gene match. CDR1 is DFQATT, CDR2 SNEGSKA, per germline (reference sequence). The CDR3 has 17 residues. The CDR3: CSAGASIPGLAGNEQFF. The CDR3 DNA reads TGCAGTGCCGGAGCCTCCATCCCGGGGCTAGCGGGCAATGAGCAGTTCTTC.

This clonotype was counted a few times. The chain links TRBV5-1 to TRBJ1-1; possibly TRBD1 for D (5 bases). Germline V gene data show CDR1 as SGHRS and CDR2 as YFSETQ. Trimming pared 1 base from V and 4 bases from J, leaving 11 bases between. CDR3 length equals 14 residues. The chain's CDR3 is CASSLKTGVTEAFF. DNA of the CDR3: TGCGCCAGCAGCTTGAAGACGGGGGTCACTGAAGCTTTCTTT.

In this sample, this clonotype turned up many times. The V call is TRBV6-2 or TRBV6-3, the J call TRBJ2-7, with TRBD1 matching 9 bases. The CDR3 extends over 16 amino acids. The germline CDR1 and CDR2 sequences are MNHEY and SVGEGT. The trim removed 4 bases at V and 2 bases at J, leaving 9 bases unmatched. CDR3 amino acids: CASSSVPRTGAYEQYF. The CDR3 DNA reads TGTGCCAGCAGTTCGGTCCCCAGGACAGGGGCCTACGAGCAGTACTTC.